Each of the 10 T cell receptor beta chains below was sequenced from the same sample in a study of graft-versus-host responses after intestinal transplantation. No cognate antigen is known for these TCRs. Here immunoSEQ multiplex PCR was the method, and the copy in TCRdb shows in-frame clones only, minus some. The sample holds over 70,000 clones, 83% seen once. Material: unstimulated CD8+ T cells sorted from spleen or lymph node cells, obtained before intestinal transplant. The origin of the receptors is a human donor who received an intestinal transplant.

This chain connects TRBV19 to TRBJ2-1; 11 bases are shared with TRBD2. There are 15 residues in the CDR3. The germline V gene has CDR1 LNHDA and CDR2 SQIVND (reference sequence). The V segment lost 1 base and the J segment 7 bases; nucleotides outside the gene matches: 3. For the CDR3, the DNA is TGTGCCAGTAGTATAGTAGCGGGAGGGGCGAATGAGCAGTTCTTC. Protein: CASSIVAGGANEQFF. The full variable domain, in which reference TRBV19 and TRBJ2-1 provide the parts outside the CDR3, is DGGITQSPKYLFRKEGQNVTLSCEQNLNHDAMYWYRQDPGQGLRLIYYSQIVNDFQKGDIAEGYSVSREKKESFPLTVTSAQKNPTAFYLCASSIVAGGANEQFFGPGTRLTVL.

V gene TRBV29-1 combines with J gene TRBJ2-7, with 10 positions matching TRBD1. The CDR3 extends over 14 amino acids. Germline V gives CDR1 SQVTM, CDR2 ANQGSEA. V lost 4 bases and J lost 2; bases outside the gene matches: 5. The CDR3 spells CSVAGGQGPYEQYF. As DNA, the CDR3 is TGCAGCGTTGCTGGGGGACAGGGGCCCTACGAGCAGTACTTC.

This sequence joins TRBV28 and TRBJ1-4; D call uncertain. Trimming cost V 7 bases and J 8 bases, with 17 bases left between them. Germline V gene data show CDR1 as MDHEN and CDR2 as SYDVKM. CDR3 length: 14 residues. In DNA, the CDR3 is TGTGCCAGCACCTTGGGAATGGGTGGGGAAAAACTGTTTTTT. Its translation is CASTLGMGGEKLFF. The complete variable domain, with remaining parts taken from reference TRBV28 and TRBJ1-4, reads DVKVTQSSRYLVKRTGEKVFLECVQDMDHENMFWYRQDPGLGLRLIYFSYDVKMKEKGDIPEGYSVSREKKERFSLILESASTNQTSMYLCASTLGMGGEKLFFGSGTQLSVL.

The V gene is TRBV19, the J gene TRBJ2-3, with 8 nucleotides matching TRBD2. V shed 1 base, J shed 0 bases, and the junction held 3 bases outside the gene matches. This CDR3 comprises 16 residues. From germline, CDR1 is LNHDA and CDR2 SQIVND (reference sequence). The CDR3 loop is CASSIGTSPSTDTQYF. CDR3 bases: TGTGCCAGTAGTATAGGGACTAGCCCTAGCACAGATACGCAGTATTTT. Full variable domain (remainder filled in from reference TRBV19 and TRBJ2-3): DGGITQSPKYLFRKEGQNVTLSCEQNLNHDAMYWYRQDPGQGLRLIYYSQIVNDFQKGDIAEGYSVSREKKESFPLTVTSAQKNPTAFYLCASSIGTSPSTDTQYFGPGTRLTVL.

The CDR3 coding sequence is TGTGCCAGCAGCTTTCAGGGTGGGAACACTGAAGCTTTCTTT. Protein: CASSFQGGNTEAFF. The chain links TRBV5-4 to TRBJ1-1, with a tentative D call TRBD1 (5 bases). The CDR3 totals 14 residues. Germline-derived CDR1 and CDR2 are SGHNT and YYREEE (reference sequence). Between the trimmed V and J ends, which lost 2 bases and 1 base, there was a span of 9 bases.

The chain couples TRBV9 to TRBJ2-3; 11 bases fit TRBD2. With V trimmed by 3 bases and J by 5 bases, 11 bases remained unmatched. Germline loops: CDR1 SGDLS, CDR2 YYNGEE. This CDR3 contains 17 residues. The CDR3 reads CASSGRIAGGPGDTQYF. The CDR3 DNA is TGTGCCAGCAGCGGCAGAATAGCGGGGGGGCCAGGAGATACGCAGTATTTT.

The chain carries TRBV19 and TRBJ2-7, with D hard to call. V lost 1 base and J lost 0, with 7 bases in between. The CDR3 sequence is 14 residues long. Germline V gene lookup returns CDR1 LNHDA and CDR2 SQIVND (reference sequence). The CDR3 nucleotides read TGTGCCAGTAGTATAGCCGGCAGCTCCTACGAGCAGTACTTC. Translating it yields CASSIAGSSYEQYF.

The gene calls are TRBV2 and TRBJ2-1; the D is unclear. V dropped 10 bases and J dropped 6 bases, with 13 bases sitting between them. The germline V gene has CDR1 SNHLY and CDR2 FYNNEI. The CDR3 runs 12 residues. The CDR3 protein is CAIQTFSNEQFF. CDR3 coding DNA: TGTGCCATTCAGACCTTCAGCAATGAGCAGTTCTTC.

This clone was observed a single time. The V call is TRBV5-6, the J call TRBJ2-1; 7 bases agree with TRBD1. Germline CDR1 SGHDT, CDR2 YYEEEE. There are 14 residues in the CDR3. V shed 0 bases, J shed 7 bases, and the junction held 4 bases outside the gene matches. Here the CDR3 reads CASSLAGTVNEQFF. The CDR3 bases are TGTGCCAGCAGCTTGGCCGGGACAGTAAATGAGCAGTTCTTC.

The chain employs TRBV9 and TRBJ2-2, with D maybe TRBD1 (6 bases). The V gene lost 3 bases and the J gene lost 1 base, with 16 bases spanning the gap. This CDR3 is built from 17 residues. Germline loops: CDR1 SGDLS, CDR2 YYNGEE. DNA of the CDR3: TGTGCCAGCAGCGCCTACCCACAGGGAAGGAACACCGGGGAGCTGTTTTTT. This encodes CASSAYPQGRNTGELFF.